One and the same sample provided the 30 T cell receptor beta chains below, sequenced in a study of cytomegalovirus exposure and HLA in healthy donors. The PCR was carried out with 60 Vbeta primers and 13 Jbeta primers. This table comes from immunoSEQ multiplex PCR, and its TCRdb copy is limited to in-frame clones, with some not included. Of some 130,000 clones in the sample, 76% were seen once. Sequencing was carried out using PBMCs. All receptors derive from a man in his forties in good health and CMV-seronegative.

The chain joins TRBV5-1 to TRBJ1-4; no clear D gene. The CDR3 has 15 amino acids. Per the germline V gene, CDR1 is SGHRS and CDR2 is YFSETQ. Deletions cut 0 bases from V and 14 bases from J, with 20 bases between. CDR3 DNA: TGCGCCAGCAGCTTGGGAACCGAGTTTGGTGAAATGCTGTTTTTT. Its translation is CASSLGTEFGEMLFF.

This chain uses TRBV19 with TRBJ1-3, with 8 bases identical to TRBD1. Germline V gives CDR1 LNHDA, CDR2 SQIVND (reference sequence). The ends lost 8 bases at V and 4 bases at J; junction bases unmatched: 10. The CDR3 spans 15 residues. The CDR3 sequence: CASGQGGNRGNTIYF. The DNA of the CDR3 is TGTGCCAGTGGACAGGGAGGGAATAGAGGAAACACCATATATTTT.

The V and J genes are TRBV7-7 and TRBJ1-6; perhaps TRBD1 as D (6 bases). Germline CDR1 reads SSHAT; CDR2 reads FNYEAQ (reference sequence). CDR3 size: 20 residues. Trimming removed 1 base from V and 0 bases from J, with 19 bases in between. The CDR3 DNA follows: TGTGCCAGCAGCTTAGGGGGCAGGGGTATCCAGAGCTCCTATAATTCACCCCTCCACTTT. This encodes CASSLGGRGIQSSYNSPLHF. Looking up the rest from reference TRBV7-7 and TRBJ1-6 gives the full variable domain: GAGVSQSPRYKVTKRGQDVTLRCDPISSHATLYWYQQALGQGPEFLTYFNYEAQPDKSGLPSDRFSAERPEGSISTLTIQRTEQRDSAMYRCASSLGGRGIQSSYNSPLHFGNGTRLTVT.

This chain uses TRBV6-1 with TRBJ2-7; D remains unclear. V was cut by 7 bases and J by 4 bases, with 8 bases left in between. This CDR3 comprises 11 residues. The germline V gene has CDR1 MNHNS and CDR2 SASEGT. CDR3 sequence (DNA): TGTGCCAGCACAAATACATACGAGCAGTACTTC. Residues: CASTNTYEQYF.

This chain uses TRBV28 with TRBJ1-5; D may be TRBD1 (6 bases). The germline V gene encodes CDR1 MDHEN and CDR2 SYDVKM. V dropped 7 bases and J dropped 6 bases, with 16 bases sitting between them. This CDR3 has 14 amino acids. The CDR3 is CASKRTAWGQPQHF. CDR3 nucleotide sequence: TGTGCCAGCAAGCGGACAGCGTGGGGTCAGCCCCAGCATTTT.

As regards this clone: In the same sample, other DNA sequences code for this CDR3. This chain joins TRBV30 and TRBJ1-5, with 7 bases identical to TRBD1. V lost 3 bases, J lost 7 bases, and 9 bases stayed unmatched. The germline V gene has CDR1 GTSNPN and CDR2 SVGIG (reference sequence). The CDR3 runs 14 residues. The CDR3 DNA sequence: TGTGCCTGGAGCCCTAACAGGGGTTGGCAGCCCCAGCATTTT. Protein sequence: CAWSPNRGWQPQHF.

The chain has TRBV6-5 and TRBJ1-4; 9 bases match TRBD1. The V gene end was trimmed by 7 bases and the J gene end by 6 bases; junction bases not matched to a gene: 6. The CDR3 loop spans 14 amino acids. Germline-derived CDR1 and CDR2 are MNHEY and SVGAGI. DNA of the CDR3: TGTGCCAGCAACCGACAGGGGGGTGATGAAAAACTGTTTTTT. This gives the protein CASNRQGGDEKLFF.

The V and J genes are TRBV9 and TRBJ2-1; 14 nucleotides agree with TRBD2. CDR1 and CDR2 from the germline V gene are SGDLS and YYNGEE. Trimming cost V 4 bases and J 7 bases; bases outside gene matches: 10. The CDR3 runs to 17 residues. In nucleotides, the CDR3 is TGTGCCAGCAGCCCGGGACTAGCGGGAGCTACGTGGAATGAGCAGTTCTTC. Residues: CASSPGLAGATWNEQFF.

The chain links TRBV5-1 to TRBJ2-7; 9 nucleotides align to TRBD1. CDR1 is SGHRS, CDR2 YFSETQ, per germline. The CDR3 contains 15 residues. After removal of 4 bases from V and 1 base from J, the junction contained 6 bases not matched to a gene. The CDR3 bases are TGCGCCAGCAGCGGAACAGGGGGCAAGTCCTACGAGCAGTACTTC. This translates into CASSGTGGKSYEQYF.

V and J are TRBV9 and TRBJ2-3; TRBD2 matches at 8 bases. CDR1 SGDLS and CDR2 YYNGEE come from the germline V gene. This CDR3 has 16 residues. The V and J ends lost 1 base and 2 bases, in that order; junction bases with no gene match: 6. The CDR3 DNA reads TGTGCCAGCAGCGTAACCAGCGGGAGATACACAGATACGCAGTATTTT. Its protein is CASSVTSGRYTDTQYF.

The chain joins TRBV4-3 to TRBJ1-2, with TRBD1 identical over 9 bases. Per germline, CDR1 LGHNA and CDR2 YSLEER. V lost 4 bases to trimming and J lost 3 bases; unmatched junction nucleotides: 6. The CDR3 spans 15 residues. The CDR3, as DNA: TGCGCCAGCAGCCCACAGGGGGCCATTGACTATGGCTACACCTTC. As protein: CASSPQGAIDYGYTF.

This clone appeared a few times. The rearrangement uses TRBV6-1 and TRBJ2-6; the D is unclear. V lost 0 bases and J lost 2, with 8 bases in between. The CDR3 totals 16 residues. Germline V gene lookup returns CDR1 MNHNS and CDR2 SASEGT. CDR3 nucleotide sequence: TGTGCCAGCAGTGAAGCGCGGTTCACTGGGGCCAACGTCCTGACTTTC. Translated, it gives CASSEARFTGANVLTF.

The genes are TRBV5-1 and TRBJ1-1; 7 bases are shared with TRBD1. Looked up from germline, CDR1 is SGHRS and CDR2 is YFSETQ. V was clipped by 0 bases and J by 4 bases; unmatched bases: 0. The CDR3 is 13 amino acids. The DNA for the CDR3 is TGCGCCAGCAGCTTGGACAGGGGCACTGAAGCTTTCTTT. Amino acid sequence: CASSLDRGTEAFF.

The chain combines TRBV6-5 with TRBJ2-1; D perhaps matches TRBD1 (6 bases). Germline V gene data show CDR1 as MNHEY and CDR2 as SVGAGI. The CDR3 length is 13 residues. Between the trimmed V and J ends, which lost 2 bases and 5 bases, there was a span of 7 bases. CDR3 region: CASSYNRDNEQFF. CDR3 DNA sequence: TGTGCCAGCAGTTACAACAGGGACAATGAGCAGTTCTTC.

This chain uses TRBV19 with TRBJ1-1, with D maybe TRBD1 (5 bases). The CDR3 sequence is 14 residues long. V was pared by 3 bases and J by 5 bases, with 13 bases between. CDR1 LNHDA and CDR2 SQIVND come from the germline V gene (reference sequence). The CDR3 DNA is TGTGCCAGTAGTATCGACAGTGGGAGGACTGAAGCTTTCTTT. Its translation: CASSIDSGRTEAFF.

This clone was seen more than once but under ten times. J is TRBJ2-1 and V is TRBV4-1; 7 bases are shared with TRBD2. V shed 4 bases and J 2 bases; nucleotides not matched to a gene: 5. CDR3 size: 15 residues. The germline V gene encodes CDR1 MGHRA and CDR2 YSYEKL. The CDR3 bases are TGCGCCAGCAGCCTTGGGGGGGGAACCTACAATGAGCAGTTCTTC. Amino acid sequence: CASSLGGGTYNEQFF.

The chain is built from TRBV28 and TRBJ2-1; 11 nucleotides match TRBD2. Germline lookup yields CDR1 MDHEN and CDR2 SYDVKM. The CDR3 length is 16 residues. J lost 4 bases, V lost 5 bases, and 7 bases had no gene match. CDR3: CASSIPTSGSYNEQFF. As DNA, the CDR3 is TGTGCCAGCAGTATACCCACTAGCGGGAGTTACAATGAGCAGTTCTTC.

This clone was found once. This chain links TRBV5-1 with TRBJ2-5; 9 nucleotides align to TRBD1. The CDR3 runs to 15 residues. V trimming: 2 bases; J trimming: 2 bases; junction bases outside the gene matches: 4. From germline, CDR1 is SGHRS and CDR2 YFSETQ. The CDR3 spells CASSLQDRGQETQYF. The CDR3 nucleotides are TGCGCCAGCAGCTTACAAGACAGGGGGCAAGAGACCCAGTACTTC.

The chain couples TRBV7-9 to TRBJ1-1; D might be TRBD1 (5 bases). V lost 5 bases and J lost 0, with 16 bases in between. The CDR3 totals 16 residues. The germline V gene encodes CDR1 SEHNR and CDR2 FQNEAQ (reference sequence). CDR3 loop: CASSESGMGMNTEAFF. As DNA, the CDR3 is TGTGCCAGCAGCGAGTCAGGGATGGGGATGAACACTGAAGCTTTCTTT. Full variable domain (remainder filled in from reference TRBV7-9 and TRBJ1-1): DTGVSQNPRHKITKRGQNVTFRCDPISEHNRLYWYRQTLGQGPEFLTYFQNEAQLEKSRLLSDRFSAERPKGSFSTLEIQRTEQGDSAMYLCASSESGMGMNTEAFFGQGTRLTVV.

This chain connects TRBV5-1 to TRBJ2-1, with TRBD2 matching 7 bases. CDR1 is SGHRS, CDR2 YFSETQ, per germline. Trimming removed 4 bases from V and 5 bases from J; junction bases left unmatched: 6. CDR3 length: 14 amino acids. The CDR3 reads CASSGGAGHNEQFF. The CDR3 DNA follows: TGCGCCAGCAGCGGGGGAGCGGGACACAATGAGCAGTTCTTC.

V gene TRBV28 combines with J gene TRBJ1-3; D remains ambiguous. Looked up from germline, CDR1 is MDHEN and CDR2 is SYDVKM. The CDR3 spans 13 residues. V lost 7 bases and J 0 bases, leaving 7 bases between the germline ends. The CDR3 reads CASTRSSGNTIYF. CDR3 nucleotide sequence: TGTGCCAGCACCAGAAGCTCTGGAAACACCATATATTTT.

The genes are TRBV15 and TRBJ2-1; TRBD1 agrees at 7 bases. Germline trimming cut 1 base from V and 1 base from J; bases unmatched to any gene: 7. The CDR3 totals 17 residues. Germline CDR1 reads LNHNV; CDR2 reads YYDKDF (reference sequence). The CDR3 nucleotides read TGTGCCACCAGCAGAGTCGGGGACAGTTGGTCCTACAATGAGCAGTTCTTC. It specifies CATSRVGDSWSYNEQFF. The whole variable domain, filled in from reference TRBV15 and TRBJ2-1, reads DAMVIQNPRYQVTQFGKPVTLSCSQTLNHNVMYWYQQKSSQAPKLLFHYYDKDFNNEADTPDNFQSRRPNTSFCFLDIRSPGLGDTAMYLCATSRVGDSWSYNEQFFGPGTRLTVL.

The gene calls are TRBV29-1 and TRBJ2-7; 7 bases match TRBD1. V lost 4 bases, J lost 5 bases, and 5 bases stayed unmatched. Germline V gene sequence: CDR1 SQVTM, CDR2 ANQGSEA. There are 12 residues in the CDR3. The CDR3 region is CSVVHRGDEQYF. The CDR3 DNA reads TGCAGCGTTGTCCACAGGGGAGACGAGCAGTACTTC.

The chain joins TRBV14 to TRBJ1-1; no reliable D call. Deletions cut 4 bases from V and 0 bases from J, with 6 bases between. Germline V lookup: CDR1 SGHDN, CDR2 FVKESK. The CDR3 extends over 13 amino acids. CDR3 sequence (DNA): TGTGCCAGCAGCCTGGCATTGAACACTGAAGCTTTCTTT. Amino acid sequence: CASSLALNTEAFF.

J is TRBJ2-5 and V is TRBV28; 12 bases map to TRBD2. The germline CDR1 and CDR2 sequences are MDHEN and SYDVKM. The CDR3 has 15 amino acids. V shed 7 bases and J 7 bases; nucleotides not matched to a gene: 10. The CDR3 nucleotides are TGTGCCAGCACCTCCGCGGCTAGCGGGAGGGTGACCCAGTACTTC. Translating gives CASTSAASGRVTQYF.

The genes are TRBV28 and TRBJ2-1; 8 positions agree with TRBD2. Losses at the gene ends were 5 bases for V and 9 bases for J; bases not matched to a gene: 12. The CDR3 totals 15 residues. Germline lookup yields CDR1 MDHEN and CDR2 SYDVKM. The CDR3 protein is CASSPGGTGIVEQFF. CDR3 sequence (DNA): TGTGCCAGCAGTCCGGGAGGGACGGGGATTGTTGAGCAGTTCTTC.

The V gene is TRBV11-2, the J gene TRBJ2-1, with a possible D match to TRBD2 (6 bases). CDR1 is SGHAT and CDR2 is FQNNGV in the germline V gene. There are 16 residues in the CDR3. The germline V and J ends were trimmed by 0 bases and 4 bases, with 13 bases remaining between them. The CDR3 protein is CASSLDEGGGYNEQFF. The CDR3 DNA follows: TGTGCCAGCAGCTTAGATGAGGGAGGCGGGTACAATGAGCAGTTCTTC.

The chain employs TRBV7-2 and TRBJ2-5; 9 bases match TRBD1. Trimming took 5 bases from V and 5 from J; bases not matched to a gene: 9. This CDR3 region has 15 residues. Germline values: CDR1 SGHTA, CDR2 FQGNSA. CDR3 in amino acids: CASSLPTGGVETQYF. The DNA for the CDR3 is TGTGCCAGCAGCCTACCTACAGGGGGCGTGGAGACCCAGTACTTC. Combining the CDR3 with reference TRBV7-2 and TRBJ2-5 gives the whole variable domain GAGVSQSPSNKVTEKGKDVELRCDPISGHTALYWYRQSLGQGLEFLIYFQGNSAPDKSGLPSDRFSAERTGGSVSTLTIQRTQQEDSAVYLCASSLPTGGVETQYFGPGTRLLVL.

This clone was seen a handful of times. The chain has TRBV10-3 and TRBJ2-5; no clear D gene. Germline-derived CDR1 and CDR2 are ENHRY and SYGVKD. V lost 4 bases, J lost 4 bases, and 10 bases lay in between. This CDR3 is built from 13 residues. CDR3 sequence: CAISGLSAETQYF. CDR3 coding DNA: TGTGCCATCAGTGGACTCTCTGCAGAGACCCAGTACTTC.

The chain employs TRBV7-2 and TRBJ2-7; 8 bases match TRBD2. Germline V gives CDR1 SGHTA, CDR2 FQGNSA. V was clipped by 5 bases and J by 6 bases; unmatched bases: 6. This CDR3 is built from 13 residues. Here the CDR3 DNA reads TGTGCCAGCAGCACGCGGGAGGACGCCGAGCAGTACTTC. Its protein is CASSTREDAEQYF.